This is a list of T cell receptor beta chains from one sample in a study of memory CD4+ T cells and cytomegalovirus serostatus. The assay was immunoSEQ multiplex PCR, and TCRdb's table has in-frame clones only and misses some. The table includes fewer than 40,000 clones, 79% detected once. Sequenced: memory CD4+ T cells from blood. These receptors were obtained from an adult in good health and CMV-seropositive. The conserved cysteine and the conserved F or W are not part of the CDR3 here.

V gene: TRBV19; J gene: TRBJ2-2; CDR3 protein: ASTVQGGELF
V gene: TRBV11-2; J gene: TRBJ1-1; CDR3 protein: ASSLEVRRTEAF
V gene: TRBV9; J gene: TRBJ1-3; CDR3 protein: ASSGRDRARFGNTIY
V gene: TRBV29-1; J gene: TRBJ1-4; CDR3 protein: SVEDARGGEKLF
V gene: TRBV14; J gene: TRBJ1-6; CDR3 protein: ASSPGTAYNSPLH
V gene: TRBV4-1; J gene: TRBJ2-7; CDR3 protein: ASSQGLGSGGSEQY
V gene: TRBV13; J gene: TRBJ2-1; CDR3 protein: ASSLDLGSDNEQF
V gene: TRBV11-2; J gene: TRBJ2-7; CDR3 protein: ASSHQGGEQY
V gene: TRBV7-6; J gene: TRBJ1-1; CDR3 protein: ASTMRPEAF
V gene: TRBV5-4; J gene: TRBJ2-1; CDR3 protein: ASSLVGGGQF
V gene: TRBV7-9; J gene: TRBJ1-1; CDR3 protein: ASSFILTRSTEAF
V gene: TRBV7-2; J gene: TRBJ2-6; CDR3 protein: ASSLLPQKSSGANVLT
V gene: TRBV2; J gene: TRBJ2-2; CDR3 protein: ASSAYGTMNTGELF
V gene: TRBV6-6; J gene: TRBJ1-5; CDR3 protein: VSSYVREQPQH